What follows is one T cell receptor beta chain and its context. Its cognate antigen is unknown. The sample carries other DNA sequences with the same CDR3. This entry belongs to a study of shared clonotypes between healthy human individuals. On the study more broadly: Each donor contributed plates that comprised three CD4 naive, three CD4 memory, two CD8 naive and one CD8 memory. Study-level results: A small donor pool kept down the genetic and exposure-history diversity that was represented.

Using immunoSEQ multiplex PCR, the repertoire was profiled, and TCRdb retains in-frame clones only, with some absent. This table holds some 2,500,000 clones, 92% found once. None of the donors, who were healthy HIV-negative adults, had recently had acute infections or vaccinations. From CD4+ cells came CD45RA+ naive and CD45RA-negative memory subsets. The CDR3 is 14 amino acids. Germline V gene lookup returns CDR1 MNHEY and CDR2 SVGAGI. V was clipped by 2 bases and J by 3 bases, with 8 bases between them. The TCR originated in a man younger than 35 in good health. Some clones in this sample may be carry-over from other donors' samples. The genes are TRBV6-5 and TRBJ1-5, with a weak D call TRBD1 (5 bases). The sequencing sample was made of naive CD4+ T cells from PBMCs. Subset here: CD45RA+ positively selected. The CDR3 loop reads CASSYRGANQPQHF. DNA for the CDR3: TGTGCCAGCAGTTACAGAGGGGCCAATCAGCCCCAGCATTTT.